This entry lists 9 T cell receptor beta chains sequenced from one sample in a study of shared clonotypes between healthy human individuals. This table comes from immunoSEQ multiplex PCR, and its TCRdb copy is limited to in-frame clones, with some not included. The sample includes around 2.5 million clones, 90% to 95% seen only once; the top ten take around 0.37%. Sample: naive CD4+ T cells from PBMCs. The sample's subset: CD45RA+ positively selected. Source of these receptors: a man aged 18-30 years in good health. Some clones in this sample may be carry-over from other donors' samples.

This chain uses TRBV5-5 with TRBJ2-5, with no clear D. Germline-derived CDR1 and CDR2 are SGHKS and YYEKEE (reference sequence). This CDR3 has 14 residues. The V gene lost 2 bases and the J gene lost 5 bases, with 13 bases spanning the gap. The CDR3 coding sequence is TGTGCCAGCAGCTTAGTAGCAGAGTGGGAGACCCAGTACTTC. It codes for CASSLVAEWETQYF.

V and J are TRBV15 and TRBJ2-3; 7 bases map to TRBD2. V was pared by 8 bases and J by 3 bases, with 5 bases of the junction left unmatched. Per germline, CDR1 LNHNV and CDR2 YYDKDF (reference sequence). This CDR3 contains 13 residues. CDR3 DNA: TGTGCCACCGAGGCTAGCGGAACAGATACGCAGTATTTT. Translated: CATEASGTDTQYF. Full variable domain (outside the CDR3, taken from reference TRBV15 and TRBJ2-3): DAMVIQNPRYQVTQFGKPVTLSCSQTLNHNVMYWYQQKSSQAPKLLFHYYDKDFNNEADTPDNFQSRRPNTSFCFLDIRSPGLGDTAMYLCATEASGTDTQYFGPGTRLTVL.

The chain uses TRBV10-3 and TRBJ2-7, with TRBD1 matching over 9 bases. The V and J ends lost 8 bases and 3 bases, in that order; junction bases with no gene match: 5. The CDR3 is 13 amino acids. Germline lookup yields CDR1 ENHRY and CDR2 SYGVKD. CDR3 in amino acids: CAISPTGGYEQYF. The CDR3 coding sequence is TGTGCCATCTCCCCGACAGGGGGCTACGAGCAGTACTTC.

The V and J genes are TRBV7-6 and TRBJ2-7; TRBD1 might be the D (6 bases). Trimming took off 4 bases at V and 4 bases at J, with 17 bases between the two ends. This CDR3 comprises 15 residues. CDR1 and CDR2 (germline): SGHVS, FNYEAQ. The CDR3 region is CASSWRTGQPYEQYF. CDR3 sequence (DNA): TGTGCCAGCAGCTGGCGTACAGGACAGCCTTACGAGCAGTACTTC.

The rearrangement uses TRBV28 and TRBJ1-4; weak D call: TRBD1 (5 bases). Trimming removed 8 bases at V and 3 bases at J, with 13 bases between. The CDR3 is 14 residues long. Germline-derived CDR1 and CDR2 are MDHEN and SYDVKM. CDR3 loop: CASELGTPNEKLFF. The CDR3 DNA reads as TGTGCCAGCGAACTAGGGACCCCTAATGAAAAACTGTTTTTT.

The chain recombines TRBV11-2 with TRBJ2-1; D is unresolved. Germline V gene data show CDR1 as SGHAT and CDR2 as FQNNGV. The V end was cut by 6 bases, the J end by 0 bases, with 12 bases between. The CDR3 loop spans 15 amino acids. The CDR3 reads CASSYASSSYNEQFF. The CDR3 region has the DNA TGTGCCAGCAGTTACGCCTCGAGCTCCTACAATGAGCAGTTCTTC. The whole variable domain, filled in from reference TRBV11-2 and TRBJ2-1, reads EAGVAQSPRYKIIEKRQSVAFWCNPISGHATLYWYQQILGQGPKLLIQFQNNGVVDDSQLPKDRFSAERLKGVDSTLKIQPAKLEDSAVYLCASSYASSSYNEQFFGPGTRLTVL.

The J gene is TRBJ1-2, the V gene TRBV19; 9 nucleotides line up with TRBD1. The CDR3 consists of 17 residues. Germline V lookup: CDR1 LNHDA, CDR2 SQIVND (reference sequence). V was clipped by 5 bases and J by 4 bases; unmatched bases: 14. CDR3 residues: CASSPITGTGNAYGYTF. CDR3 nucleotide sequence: TGTGCCAGTAGTCCAATAACCGGGACAGGGAACGCCTATGGCTACACCTTC.

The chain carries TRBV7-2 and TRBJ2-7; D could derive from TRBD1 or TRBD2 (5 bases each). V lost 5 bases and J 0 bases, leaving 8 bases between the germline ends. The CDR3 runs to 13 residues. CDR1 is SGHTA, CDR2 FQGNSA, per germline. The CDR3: CASSRDGSYEQYF. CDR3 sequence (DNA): TGTGCCAGCAGCCGGGACGGCTCCTACGAGCAGTACTTC. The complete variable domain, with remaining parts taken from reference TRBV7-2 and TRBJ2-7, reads GAGVSQSPSNKVTEKGKDVELRCDPISGHTALYWYRQSLGQGLEFLIYFQGNSAPDKSGLPSDRFSAERTGGSVSTLTIQRTQQEDSAVYLCASSRDGSYEQYFGPGTRLTVT.

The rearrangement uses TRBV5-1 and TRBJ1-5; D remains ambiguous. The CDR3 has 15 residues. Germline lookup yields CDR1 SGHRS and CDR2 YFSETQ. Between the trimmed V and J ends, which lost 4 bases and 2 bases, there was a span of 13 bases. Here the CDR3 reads CASSRTPWGNQPQHF. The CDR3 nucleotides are TGCGCCAGCAGCAGGACCCCCTGGGGCAATCAGCCCCAGCATTTT.